The 26 T cell receptor beta chains below were found in one sample sequenced in a study of technical replicates of blood from four donors. Generated by immunoSEQ multiplex PCR, the TCRdb table keeps only in-frame clones and is missing some. This table has about 75,000 clones, approximately 97% appearing once. The sample was T cells isolated from PBMCs. The receptors come from a human donor in good health.

This clone appeared a single time. The V and J genes are TRBV23-1 and TRBJ2-5; 7 nucleotides agree with TRBD2. TRBV23-1 is flagged as an ORF with uncertain function. The ends lost 0 bases at V and 3 bases at J; junction bases unmatched: 1. This CDR3 is 14 amino acids long. The chain's CDR3 is CASSQSRGEETQYF. The CDR3 coding sequence is TGCGCCAGCAGTCAATCCCGGGGGGAAGAGACCCAGTACTTC.

This rearrangement joins TRBV4-3 to TRBJ2-7, with D perhaps TRBD2 (6 bases). Germline lookup yields CDR1 LGHNA and CDR2 YSLEER. The length of the CDR3 is 15 residues. V gave up 1 base and J gave up 3 bases, with 13 bases separating them. The CDR3 protein is CASSQGTSRNYEQYF. The CDR3 nucleotides are TGCGCCAGCAGCCAAGGAACTAGCCGAAACTACGAGCAGTACTTC.

The rearrangement links TRBV6-4 to TRBJ2-2; tentatively, D is TRBD1 (6 bases). The CDR3 is made up of 14 amino acids. Trimming took 2 bases from V and 2 from J, leaving 6 bases between them. CDR1 and CDR2 (germline): MRHNA, SNTAGT. The CDR3 region is CASSDGTNTGELFF. The CDR3 DNA follows: TGTGCCAGCAGTGACGGGACAAACACCGGGGAGCTGTTTTTT.

The chain couples TRBV6-5 to TRBJ2-2; 8 bases align to TRBD1. Germline values: CDR1 MNHEY, CDR2 SVGAGI. CDR3 length: 15 amino acids. V lost 5 bases to trimming and J lost 4 bases; unmatched junction nucleotides: 6. CDR3 residues: CASSAPGQGTGELFF. CDR3 bases: TGTGCCAGCAGTGCCCCCGGACAGGGCACCGGGGAGCTGTTTTTT.

This clone was observed a single time. The rearrangement links TRBV5-4 to TRBJ2-7; 9 nucleotides agree with TRBD1. Germline V gives CDR1 SGHNT, CDR2 YYREEE (reference sequence). V lost 4 bases, J lost 2 bases, and 1 base stayed unmatched. The CDR3 totals 13 residues. The DNA of the CDR3 is TGTGCCAGCAGCCGACAGGGGGCCTACGAGCAGTACTTC. Protein product: CASSRQGAYEQYF.

The chain carries TRBV9 and TRBJ2-2, with TRBD2 identical over 10 bases. The V gene's germline CDR1 is SGDLS and CDR2 YYNGEE. The CDR3 consists of 16 residues. The junction had 7 bases not matched to a gene; V was cut back by 4 bases and J by 4 bases. DNA for the CDR3: TGTGCCAGCAGCCCCAGAGGGACTAGCGTCACCGGGGAGCTGTTTTTT. Amino acids: CASSPRGTSVTGELFF.

This chain links TRBV25-1 with TRBJ2-3; a weak D match, TRBD2 (5 bases). From germline, CDR1 is MGHDK and CDR2 SYGVNS. V lost 2 bases, J lost 2 bases, and 11 bases lay in between. This CDR3 is built from 15 residues. In nucleotides, the CDR3 is TGTGCCAGCAGTGAAGGAGCGGACCTCACAGATACGCAGTATTTT. Its protein product is CASSEGADLTDTQYF.

V is TRBV4-1 and J is TRBJ2-5; D is unclear. V was cut by 6 bases and J by 2 bases, with 13 bases left in between. Germline CDR1 reads MGHRA; CDR2 reads YSYEKL. This CDR3 has 14 residues. DNA of the CDR3: TGCGCCAGCAGTTCAAACAGAGAACAAGAGACCCAGTACTTC. The encoded protein is CASSSNREQETQYF.

The table lists this clone with a count of one. The chain is built from TRBV6-5 and TRBJ2-7; 13 bases map to TRBD2. Germline loops: CDR1 MNHEY, CDR2 SVGAGI. The CDR3 loop spans 13 amino acids. J was trimmed by 9 bases and V by 6 bases; bases with no gene match: 5. The CDR3 loop reads CASRRTSGSGQYF. The CDR3 coding sequence is TGTGCCAGCAGAAGGACTAGCGGGAGCGGGCAGTACTTC.

Of note for this clone: The same CDR3 can be traced to other DNA sequences in this sample. This chain connects TRBV11-3 to TRBJ2-1; D unclear. V was pared by 5 bases and J by 6 bases, with 8 bases between. CDR3 length equals 12 residues. Per the germline V gene, CDR1 is SGHNT and CDR2 is YENEEA. CDR3 sequence: CASSLPGNEQFF. The CDR3 DNA reads TGTGCCAGCAGCCTACCGGGCAATGAGCAGTTCTTC.

As for this clone: Mismatch with germline at one junction end may stem from a read error. V and J are TRBV7-7 and TRBJ2-2; 7 bases match TRBD1. In germline, CDR1 is SSHAT, CDR2 FNYEAQ (reference sequence). CDR3 size: 16 residues. The CDR3 nucleotides read TGTGCTAGCAGCCGGGACAGTTTAGTGAACACCGGGGAGCTGTTTTTT. Protein product: CASSRDSLVNTGELFF.

This rearrangement joins TRBV19 to TRBJ1-1, with TRBD1 identical over 7 bases. This CDR3 region has 15 residues. J was trimmed by 5 bases and V by 3 bases; bases with no gene match: 9. Germline-derived CDR1 and CDR2 are LNHDA and SQIVND (reference sequence). The CDR3: CASSIDREMETEAFF. The CDR3 DNA is TGTGCCAGTAGTATTGACAGGGAAATGGAAACTGAAGCTTTCTTT.

The rearrangement links TRBV9 to TRBJ2-3; D is unresolved. V lost 4 bases and J lost 1, with 7 bases in between. Germline V lookup: CDR1 SGDLS, CDR2 YYNGEE. This CDR3 has 13 residues. The CDR3 region is CASSFYGTDTQYF. The CDR3, as DNA: TGTGCCAGCAGCTTCTACGGCACAGATACGCAGTATTTT.

The count of this clone is one. The gene calls are TRBV29-1 and TRBJ1-2; D gene ambiguous. This CDR3 has 12 residues. Trimming cost V 4 bases and J 2 bases, with 8 bases left between them. Germline V CDR1 and CDR2: SQVTM, ANQGSEA. The CDR3 spells CSVGPLNYGYTF. The CDR3 bases are TGCAGCGTTGGTCCTTTAAACTATGGCTACACCTTC.

V and J are TRBV6-5 and TRBJ2-7; possibly TRBD2 for D (6 bases). Germline assignment: CDR1 MNHEY and CDR2 SVGAGI. Trimming removed 5 bases at V and 10 bases at J, with 18 bases between. The CDR3 totals 13 residues. The CDR3 nucleotides are TGTGCCAGCAGTGCGGGATCCCCCAGAGGACAGTACTTC. Protein: CASSAGSPRGQYF.

The gene calls are TRBV7-2 and TRBJ2-7, with D maybe TRBD1 (5 bases). CDR1 SGHTA and CDR2 FQGNSA come from the germline V gene. This CDR3 has 11 residues. V was trimmed by 5 bases and J by 4 bases, leaving 6 bases between them. CDR3 coding DNA: TGTGCCAGCAGCCCAGGGTACGAGCAGTACTTC. It is translated as CASSPGYEQYF.

DNA for the CDR3: TGCAGCGTTTTACTACAGGGCTCCTACGAGCAGTACTTC. This sequence encodes CSVLLQGSYEQYF. This sequence joins TRBV29-1 and TRBJ2-7; weak D call: TRBD1 (6 bases). The CDR3 is made up of 13 amino acids. V was clipped by 5 bases and J by 0 bases, with 11 bases between them. The germline gives CDR1 SQVTM, CDR2 ANQGSEA.

The chain combines TRBV30 with TRBJ1-5, with D perhaps matching TRBD1 (6 bases). The CDR3 spans 12 residues. Trimming removed 8 bases at V and 5 bases at J, with 13 bases between. Per the germline V gene, CDR1 is GTSNPN and CDR2 is SVGIG (reference sequence). The CDR3 DNA is TGTGCCAGGGTACAGGGATATCAGCCCCAGCATTTT. Translating it yields CARVQGYQPQHF. The full variable domain, rest sourced from reference TRBV30 and TRBJ1-5, is SQTIHQWPATLVQPVGSPLSLECTVEGTSNPNLYWYRQAAGRGLQLLFYSVGIGQISSEVPQNLSASRPQDRQFILSSKKLLLSDSGFYLCARVQGYQPQHFGDGTRLSIL.

This sequence joins TRBV30 and TRBJ1-5; tentatively, D is TRBD1 (5 bases). Germline V gene sequence: CDR1 GTSNPN, CDR2 SVGIG (reference sequence). Trimming took 7 bases from V and 0 from J, leaving 10 bases between them. The CDR3 spans 13 residues. The CDR3 DNA follows: TGTGCCTCCCGACAGCATAGCAATCAGCCCCAGCATTTT. The encoded protein is CASRQHSNQPQHF.

DNA of the CDR3: TGTGCCAGCAGCTCAACAGGACAGAATGAAAAACTGTTTTTT. Translating it yields CASSSTGQNEKLFF. The J gene is TRBJ1-4, the V gene TRBV11-3, with D perhaps matching TRBD1 (6 bases). The CDR3 runs 14 residues. CDR1 is SGHNT, CDR2 YENEEA, per germline. V was clipped by 4 bases and J by 5 bases, with 11 bases between them. Full variable domain (remainder filled in from reference TRBV11-3 and TRBJ1-4): EAGVVQSPRYKIIEKKQPVAFWCNPISGHNTLYWYLQNLGQGPELLIRYENEEAVDDSQLPKDRFSAERLKGVDSTLKIQPAELGDSAVYLCASSSTGQNEKLFFGSGTQLSVL.

This clone occurred once. This chain uses TRBV7-8 with TRBJ2-7, with D maybe TRBD1 (6 bases). Trimming took off 2 bases at V and 7 bases at J, with 18 bases between the two ends. Germline V CDR1 and CDR2: SGHVS, FQNEAQ. The length of the CDR3 is 15 residues. CDR3 coding DNA: TGTGCCAGCAGCTTATGGGCAGGGGCGACGGGGGAGCAGTACTTC. It encodes CASSLWAGATGEQYF.

The rearrangement joins TRBV28 to TRBJ1-5, with D uncertain. The V end lost 2 bases, the J end lost 3 bases, and 8 bases lay between the germline ends. CDR1 MDHEN and CDR2 SYDVKM come from the germline V gene. The CDR3 spans 14 residues. As DNA, the CDR3 is TGTGCCAGCAGTTTAAGCGGGTTCAATCAGCCCCAGCATTTT. Translated, it gives CASSLSGFNQPQHF.

The chain has TRBV5-1 and TRBJ1-1, with TRBD1 matching over 7 bases. The CDR3 runs 15 residues. CDR1 is SGHRS and CDR2 is YFSETQ in the germline V gene. V lost 0 bases and J lost 5; bases outside the gene matches: 7. The CDR3 nucleotides read TGCGCCAGCAGCTTGGACCCAGGGGGTGGGACTGAAGCTTTCTTT. The encoded protein is CASSLDPGGGTEAFF.

The chain has TRBV14 and TRBJ2-2; no firm D call. The germline V gene has CDR1 SGHDN and CDR2 FVKESK. CDR3 length: 15 residues. V was pared by 3 bases and J by 0 bases, with 8 bases between. For the CDR3, the DNA is TGTGCCAGCAGCCAGCAACAACCGAACACCGGGGAGCTGTTTTTT. Translation: CASSQQQPNTGELFF.

This sequence joins TRBV7-3 and TRBJ2-7; D is unclear. The V end was cut by 0 bases, the J end by 5 bases, with 8 bases between. Germline loops: CDR1 SGHTA, CDR2 FQGTGA. The CDR3 sequence is 13 residues long. The CDR3: CASSLTWSDEQYF. For the CDR3, the DNA is TGTGCCAGCAGCTTAACATGGTCGGACGAGCAGTACTTC.

The V and J genes are TRBV5-4 and TRBJ2-7, with 8 positions matching TRBD1. The CDR3 runs 14 residues. V lost 0 bases and J lost 4; bases outside the gene matches: 3. The germline V gene encodes CDR1 SGHNT and CDR2 YYREEE (reference sequence). CDR3 DNA sequence: TGTGCCAGCAGCTTGGCCCGGACAGGGTACGAGCAGTACTTC. As protein: CASSLARTGYEQYF.